The sample holds many counts of the clone carrying this TCR beta chain. The target antigen is unknown. The sample belongs to a study of T cells after yellow fever vaccination. As for the study in general: Preparation used SMART-Seq v4 Ultra Low Input for the low-cell-number fractions. The study, taken as a whole, reports: In FACS-sorted repertoires, abundant clonotypes from the bulk population could appear as contaminants. Most primary-vaccination clones reappeared after the booster (approximately 96% CD4, 75% to 90% CD8).

TCR cDNA, made by 5'RACE template switching, carried an added universal primer site and UMIs. TCRdb called the 5' RACE reads again in MiXCR, with one record for every CDR3 protein. The repertoire holds roughly 240,000 distinct CDR3 sequences, with 6% to 8% as singletons. V was cut by 7 bases and J by 2 bases, with 12 bases left in between. The length of the CDR3 is 12 residues. Germline V gene lookup returns CDR1 SQVTM and CDR2 ANQGSEA. This specimen consisted of CD4+ T cells sorted from PBMCs, obtained on the day of the yellow fever booster vaccination. The receptor's source is a man in his thirties or forties who received the YFV17D yellow fever vaccine. V usage is TRBV29-1 and J usage is TRBJ2-7; weak D call: TRBD2 (6 bases). The CDR3 coding sequence is TGCAGCGCTAGGACTATGGCCTACGAGCAGTACTTC. This translates into CSARTMAYEQYF.